Listed below are T cell receptor beta chains from one sample, sequenced in a study of CD8 T cells in Susac syndrome. From the immunoSEQ multiplex PCR reads, TCRdb called clonotypes with MiXCR, one entry per CDR3 protein. This sample yields over 120,000 distinct CDR3 sequences, of which less than 95% are seen a single time; approximately 0.08% belongs to the top ten. The sample was CD4+ T cells from PBMCs. These receptors originate from a human donor in good health. Each CDR3 is given with its conserved first and last residue. D genes are given only for firm matches. The size of a clone is reported for some rows only, either as once, few or many, or as a class for expanded clones.

j_call	d_call	clone_size	v_call	cdr3_nt	cdr3_aa
TRBJ2-2	NA	NA	TRBV30	TGTGCCTGGAGTGTCCAGGGCGGCACCGGGGAGCTGTTTTTT	CAWSVQGGTGELFF
TRBJ1-4	TRBD1	NA	TRBV29-1	TGCAGCTTCCGAGGGGGCCCAACTAATGAAAAACTGTTTTTT	CSFRGGPTNEKLFF
TRBJ1-1	TRBD1	NA	TRBV7-9	TGTGCCAGCAGCTCATACAGGGGAAGGGCTGAAGCTTTCTTT	CASSSYRGRAEAFF
TRBJ2-5	NA	NA	TRBV20-1	TGCAGTGCCAAATCGGGTTACGGGGAGACCCAGTACTTC	CSAKSGYGETQYF
TRBJ2-3	NA	NA	TRBV24-1	TGTGCCACCAGTGACGTACAGAGTCCTAGCACAGATACGCAGTATTTT	CATSDVQSPSTDTQYF
TRBJ1-2	NA	NA	TRBV12-3/TRBV12-4	TGTGCCAGCAGCTCCACACAGGCTGTATATGGCTACACCTTC	CASSSTQAVYGYTF
TRBJ2-1	TRBD2	NA	TRBV6-2/TRBV6-3	TGTGCCTCCACTAGCGGGATTCACAATGAGCAGTTCTTC	CASTSGIHNEQFF
TRBJ2-3	NA	NA	TRBV7-9	TGTGCCAGCAGCTGGCGCGAGGTGGTAGAGACAGATACGCAGTATTTT	CASSWREVVETDTQYF
TRBJ2-7	TRBD2	NA	TRBV3-1	TGTGCCAGCAGCCAAAGGCTAGCGGCCACCTACGAGCAGTACTTC	CASSQRLAATYEQYF
TRBJ2-7	NA	NA	TRBV6-1	TGTGCCAGCAGTGTACAGGTTGGCGAGCAGTACTTC	CASSVQVGEQYF
TRBJ1-4	TRBD1	NA	TRBV30	TGTGCCTGGAGTTGGGGGACAGGGGCTGCAACTAATGAAAAACTGTTTTTT	CAWSWGTGAATNEKLFF
TRBJ1-2	NA	once	TRBV9	TGTGCCAGCAGCCCCACAGGGCGGATTAACTATGGCTACACCTTC	CASSPTGRINYGYTF
TRBJ2-1	TRBD2	NA	TRBV5-1	TGCGCCAGCAGCGAACTAGCGGGGGGGTCCAATGAGCAGTTCTTC	CASSELAGGSNEQFF
TRBJ2-2	NA	NA	TRBV18	TGTGCCAGCTCACCAGCCCCGACAGGGAGGGGGAACACCGGGGAGCTGTTTTTT	CASSPAPTGRGNTGELFF
TRBJ2-5	TRBD1	NA	TRBV2	TGTGCCAGCAGGACAGGGGAGGTTTACCAAGAGACCCAGTACTTC	CASRTGEVYQETQYF
TRBJ2-3	NA	NA	TRBV30	TGTGCCTGGAGCAGGAGGGTCACAGATACGCAGTATTTT	CAWSRRVTDTQYF
TRBJ2-1	TRBD2	NA	TRBV20-1	TGCAGTGGTGTCGCCGGGACTAGTTTAAATGAGCAGTTCTTC	CSGVAGTSLNEQFF
TRBJ2-7	NA	NA	TRBV30	TGTGCCTGGAGCGAACCCACGACCCGGGGCCACGAGCAGTACTTC	CAWSEPTTRGHEQYF
TRBJ1-4	TRBD1	NA	TRBV18	TGTGCCAGCTCACCCCGCAGGGGGGGCGAAAAACTGTTTTTT	CASSPRRGGEKLFF
TRBJ2-1	TRBD2	few	TRBV2	TGTGCCAGTATGACTAGCGGGGGCAATGAGCAGTTCTTC	CASMTSGGNEQFF
TRBJ1-2	NA	NA	TRBV24-1	TGTGCCACCAGTGTCGACGGAAACTATGGCTACACCTTC	CATSVDGNYGYTF
TRBJ2-6	TRBD1	NA	TRBV18	TGTGCCAGCTCACCTACCAGAGGGACAGGGGCCGGGGCCAACGTCCTGACTTTC	CASSPTRGTGAGANVLTF
TRBJ2-1	TRBD2	NA	TRBV20-1	TGCAGTGCTAGAGATATCGCGGGAGGTAGTGAGCAGTTCTTC	CSARDIAGGSEQFF
TRBJ2-2	NA	NA	TRBV11-2	TGTGCCAGCAGCCCGGGACGGGACACCGGGGAGCTGTTTTTT	CASSPGRDTGELFF
TRBJ2-7	NA	NA	TRBV3-1	TGTGCCAGCAGCCAGGAAAGTAGCAGGAGGCGCTTCTTC	CASSQESSRRRFF
TRBJ1-5	TRBD1	NA	TRBV9	TGTGCCAGCAGCGAGGGACAGGGCAGCAACAGCAATCAGCCCCAGCATTTT	CASSEGQGSNSNQPQHF